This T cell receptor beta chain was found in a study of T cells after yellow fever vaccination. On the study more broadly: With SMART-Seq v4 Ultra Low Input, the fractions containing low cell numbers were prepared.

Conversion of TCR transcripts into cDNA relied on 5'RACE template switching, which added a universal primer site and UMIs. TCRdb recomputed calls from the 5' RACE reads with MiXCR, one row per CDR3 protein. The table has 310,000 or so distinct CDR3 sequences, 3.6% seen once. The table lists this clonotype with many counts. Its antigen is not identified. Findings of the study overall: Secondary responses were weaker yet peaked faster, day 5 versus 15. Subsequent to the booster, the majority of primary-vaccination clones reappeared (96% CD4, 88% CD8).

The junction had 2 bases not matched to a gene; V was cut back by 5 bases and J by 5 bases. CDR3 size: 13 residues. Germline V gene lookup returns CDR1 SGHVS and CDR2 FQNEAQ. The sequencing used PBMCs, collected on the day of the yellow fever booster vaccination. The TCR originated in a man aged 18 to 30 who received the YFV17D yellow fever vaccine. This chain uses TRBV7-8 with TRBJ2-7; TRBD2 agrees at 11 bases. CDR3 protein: CASSLSGGDEQYV. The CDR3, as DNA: TGTGCCAGCAGCCTTAGCGGGGGGGACGAGCAGTACGTC.